This T cell receptor beta chain was captured in a study of blood T cell repertoires in COVID-19. Study as a whole: There were acute and convalescent COVID-19 samples, and they came from the United States, Italy and Spain. PBMCs, B-cell-depleted T cells, or T cells provided the cDNA or gDNA that made up the material.

In the source study's methods: Cell counts per sample came from amplifying reference gene primers. Repertoires were generated with immunoSEQ multiplex PCR, while TCRdb's copy carries only in-frame clones and drops some. The DNA gave D and trimming, while V, J and clone size come from that table. The sample lists 360,000 or so clones, 90% seen once, with around 7% in the top ten. V lost 2 bases and J lost 2; bases outside the gene matches: 4. The CDR3 covers 15 residues. The germline V gene encodes CDR1 MDHEN and CDR2 SYDVKM. The receptor's source is a man younger than 35 with active or convalescent COVID-19. The rearrangement uses TRBV28 and TRBJ2-7; 9 bases match TRBD1. What was sequenced was peripheral blood. CDR3 sequence (DNA): TGTGCCAGCAGTTTACAGGACAGGGGTCCCTACGAGCAGTACTTC. This sequence encodes CASSLQDRGPYEQYF.